The source of this T cell receptor (beta chain) is a study of T cell responses to AZD1222 COVID-19 vaccine. Sequencing was performed with immunoSEQ multiplex PCR; in TCRdb, only in-frame clones are kept and a portion is missing. The sample shows over 75,000 clones, 85% to 90% of them seen only once. Study-wide results and caveats: Among the donors, most were white British and more were female, and clonal diversity was possibly underestimated. There were repertoire samples only from the period after the peak T cell response. Once two AZD1222 doses were given, Spike-specific TCR breadth and depth went up.

Concerning this clone: Its antigen is not known.

Germline V lookup: CDR1 SGHTA, CDR2 FQGNSA. CDR3 length: 14 amino acids. The germline V and J ends were trimmed by 1 base and 6 bases, with 12 bases remaining between them. This receptor was identified in an adult who received the AZD1222 COVID-19 vaccine. The sequencing here drew on peripheral blood, taken 28 days after the second AZD1222 dose. The chain carries TRBV7-2 and TRBJ1-2; D remains ambiguous. The CDR3 region has the DNA TGTGCCAGCAGCTTAGACATCTTAACACATGGCTACACCTTC. Protein sequence: CASSLDILTHGYTF.